This T cell receptor (beta chain) originates from a study of blood T cell repertoires in COVID-19. On the study more broadly: Researchers got acute and convalescent COVID-19 samples from the United States, Italy and Spain. The cDNA or gDNA used as material had been derived from T cells, B-cell-depleted T cells, or PBMCs.

Authors' methods: How many nucleated cells were present was estimated from reference gene primer amplification. Here immunoSEQ multiplex PCR was the method, and the copy in TCRdb shows in-frame clones only, minus some. That table gives V, J and clone size, and the DNA gave D and trimming. The repertoire includes tens of thousands of clones, around 78% of them detected once, and roughly an eighth sits in the top ten. A few counts support this clone. The V end was cut by 6 bases, the J end by 10 bases, with 10 bases between. The CDR3 length is 12 residues. The chain couples TRBV12-3 or TRBV12-4 to TRBJ1-6, with a weak D call TRBD1 (6 bases). This TCR was recovered from a human donor in a cohort sampled during active COVID-19. The specimen was peripheral blood. CDR3 sequence reads: CASRSGVSPLHF. DNA of the CDR3: TGTGCCAGCAGATCAGGGGTCTCACCCCTCCACTTT.